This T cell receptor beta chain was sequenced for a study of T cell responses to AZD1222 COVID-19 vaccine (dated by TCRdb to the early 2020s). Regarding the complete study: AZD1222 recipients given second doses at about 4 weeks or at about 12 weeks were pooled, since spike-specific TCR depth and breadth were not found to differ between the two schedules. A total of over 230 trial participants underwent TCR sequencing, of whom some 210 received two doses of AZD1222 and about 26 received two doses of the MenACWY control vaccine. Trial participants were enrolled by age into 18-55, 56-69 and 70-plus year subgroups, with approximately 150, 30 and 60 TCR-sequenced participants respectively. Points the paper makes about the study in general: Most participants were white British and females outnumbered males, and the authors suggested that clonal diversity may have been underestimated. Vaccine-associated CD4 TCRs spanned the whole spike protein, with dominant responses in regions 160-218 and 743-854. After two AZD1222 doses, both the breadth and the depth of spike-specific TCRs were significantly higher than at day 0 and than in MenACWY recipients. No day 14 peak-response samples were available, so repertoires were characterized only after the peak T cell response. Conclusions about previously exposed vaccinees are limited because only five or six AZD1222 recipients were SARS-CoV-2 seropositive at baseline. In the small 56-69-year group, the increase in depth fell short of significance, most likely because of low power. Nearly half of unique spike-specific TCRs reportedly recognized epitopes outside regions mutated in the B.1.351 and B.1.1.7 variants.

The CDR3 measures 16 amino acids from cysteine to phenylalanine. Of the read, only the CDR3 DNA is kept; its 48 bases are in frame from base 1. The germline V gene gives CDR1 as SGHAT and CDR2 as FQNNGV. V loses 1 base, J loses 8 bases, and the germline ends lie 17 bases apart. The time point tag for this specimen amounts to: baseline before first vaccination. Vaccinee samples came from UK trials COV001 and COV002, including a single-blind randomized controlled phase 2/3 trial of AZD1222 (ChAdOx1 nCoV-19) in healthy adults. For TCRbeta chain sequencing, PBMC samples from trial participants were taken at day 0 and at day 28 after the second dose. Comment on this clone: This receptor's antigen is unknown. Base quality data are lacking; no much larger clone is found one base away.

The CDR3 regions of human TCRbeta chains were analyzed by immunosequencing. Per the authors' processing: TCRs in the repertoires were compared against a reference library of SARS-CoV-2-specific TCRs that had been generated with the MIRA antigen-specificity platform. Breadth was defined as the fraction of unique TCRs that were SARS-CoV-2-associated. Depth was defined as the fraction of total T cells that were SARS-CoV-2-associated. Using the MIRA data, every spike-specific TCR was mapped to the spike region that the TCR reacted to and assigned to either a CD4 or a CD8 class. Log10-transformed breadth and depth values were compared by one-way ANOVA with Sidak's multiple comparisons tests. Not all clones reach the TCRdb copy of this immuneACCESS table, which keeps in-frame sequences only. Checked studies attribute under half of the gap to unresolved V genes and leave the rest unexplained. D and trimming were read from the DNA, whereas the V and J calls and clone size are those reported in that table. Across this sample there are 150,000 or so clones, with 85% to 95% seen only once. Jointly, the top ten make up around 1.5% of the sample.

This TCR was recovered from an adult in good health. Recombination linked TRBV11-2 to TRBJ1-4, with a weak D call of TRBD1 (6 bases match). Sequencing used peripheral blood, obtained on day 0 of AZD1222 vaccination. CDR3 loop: CASSLVTGAPEEKLFF. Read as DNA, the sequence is TGTGCCAGCAGCTTAGTTACGGGGGCGCCCGAAGAAAAACTGTTTTTT.